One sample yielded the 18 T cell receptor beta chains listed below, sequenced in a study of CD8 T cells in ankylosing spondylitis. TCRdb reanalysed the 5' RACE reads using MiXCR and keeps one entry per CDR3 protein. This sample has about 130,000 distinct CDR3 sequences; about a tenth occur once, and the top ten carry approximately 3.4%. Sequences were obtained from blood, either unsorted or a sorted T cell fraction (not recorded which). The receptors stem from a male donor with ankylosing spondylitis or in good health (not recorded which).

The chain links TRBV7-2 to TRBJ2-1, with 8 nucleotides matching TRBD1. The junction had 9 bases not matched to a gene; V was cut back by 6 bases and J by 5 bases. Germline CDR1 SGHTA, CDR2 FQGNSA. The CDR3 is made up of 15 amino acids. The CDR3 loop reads CASSYTGQVHNEQFF. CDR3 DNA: TGTGCCAGCAGTTATACGGGACAGGTGCACAATGAGCAGTTCTTC.

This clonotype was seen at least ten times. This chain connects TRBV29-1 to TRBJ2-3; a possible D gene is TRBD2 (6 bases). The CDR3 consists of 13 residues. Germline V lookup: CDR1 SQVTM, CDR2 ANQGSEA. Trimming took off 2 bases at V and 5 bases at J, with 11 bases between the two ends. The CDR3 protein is CSVEQEGRDTQYF. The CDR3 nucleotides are TGCAGCGTTGAACAGGAGGGGAGAGATACGCAGTATTTT.

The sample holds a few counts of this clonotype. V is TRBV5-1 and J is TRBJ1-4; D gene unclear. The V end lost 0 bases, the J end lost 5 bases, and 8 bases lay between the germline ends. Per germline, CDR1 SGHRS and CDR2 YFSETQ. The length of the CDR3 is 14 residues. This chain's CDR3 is CASSLEGRNEKLFF. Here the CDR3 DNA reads TGCGCCAGCAGCTTGGAAGGGAGGAATGAAAAACTGTTTTTT.

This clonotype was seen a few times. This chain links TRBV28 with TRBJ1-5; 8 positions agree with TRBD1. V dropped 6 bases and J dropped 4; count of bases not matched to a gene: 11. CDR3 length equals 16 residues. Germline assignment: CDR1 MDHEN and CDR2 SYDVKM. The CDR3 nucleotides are TGTGCCAGCAGACCCCACCAGGGGGCGATTAATCAGCCCCAGCATTTT. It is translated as CASRPHQGAINQPQHF.

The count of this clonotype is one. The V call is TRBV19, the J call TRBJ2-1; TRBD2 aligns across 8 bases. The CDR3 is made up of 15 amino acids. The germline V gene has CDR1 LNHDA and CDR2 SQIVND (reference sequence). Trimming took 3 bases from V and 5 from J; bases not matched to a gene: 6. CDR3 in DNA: TGTGCCAGTAGTATTGAGTGGCGGGAGGACAATGAGCAGTTCTTC. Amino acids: CASSIEWREDNEQFF.

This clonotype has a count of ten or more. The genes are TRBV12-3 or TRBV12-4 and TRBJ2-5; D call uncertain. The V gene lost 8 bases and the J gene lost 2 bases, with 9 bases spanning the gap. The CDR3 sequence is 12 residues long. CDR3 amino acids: CASGLRQETQYF. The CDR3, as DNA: TGTGCCAGCGGGTTACGGCAAGAGACCCAGTACTTC.

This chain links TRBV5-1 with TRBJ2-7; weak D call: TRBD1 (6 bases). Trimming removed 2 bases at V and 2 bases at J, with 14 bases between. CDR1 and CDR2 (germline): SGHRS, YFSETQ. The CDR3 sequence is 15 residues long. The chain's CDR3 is CASSFSAGVPYEQYF. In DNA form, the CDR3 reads TGCGCCAGCAGCTTTTCGGCAGGGGTACCCTACGAGCAGTACTTC.

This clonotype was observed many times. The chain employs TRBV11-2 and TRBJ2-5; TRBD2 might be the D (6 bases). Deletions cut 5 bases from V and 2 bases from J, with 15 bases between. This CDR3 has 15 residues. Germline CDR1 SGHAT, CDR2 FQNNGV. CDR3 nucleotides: TGTGCCAGCAGCATGGTGCGGGGCACACAAGAGACCCAGTACTTC. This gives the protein CASSMVRGTQETQYF.

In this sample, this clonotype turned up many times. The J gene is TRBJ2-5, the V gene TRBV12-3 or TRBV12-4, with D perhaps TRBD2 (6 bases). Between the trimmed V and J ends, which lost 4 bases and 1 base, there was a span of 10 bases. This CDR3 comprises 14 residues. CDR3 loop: CASSSRDFQETQYF. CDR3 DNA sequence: TGTGCCAGCAGTTCCAGGGACTTCCAAGAGACCCAGTACTTC.

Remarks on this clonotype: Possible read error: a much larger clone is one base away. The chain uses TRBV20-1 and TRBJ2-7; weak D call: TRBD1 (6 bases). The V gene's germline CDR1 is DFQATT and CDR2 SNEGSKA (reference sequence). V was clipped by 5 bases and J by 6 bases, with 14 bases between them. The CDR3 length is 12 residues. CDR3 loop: CSAGQGPSEQYF. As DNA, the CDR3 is TGCAGTGCTGGCCAGGGGCCCTCCGAGCAGTACTTC.

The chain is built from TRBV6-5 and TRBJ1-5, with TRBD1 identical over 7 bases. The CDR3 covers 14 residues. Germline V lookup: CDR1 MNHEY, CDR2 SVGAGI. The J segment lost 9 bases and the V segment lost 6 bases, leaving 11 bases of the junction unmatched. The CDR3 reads CASSYRGGGLPQHF. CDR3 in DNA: TGTGCCAGCAGCTACAGGGGAGGGGGCTTGCCCCAGCATTTT.

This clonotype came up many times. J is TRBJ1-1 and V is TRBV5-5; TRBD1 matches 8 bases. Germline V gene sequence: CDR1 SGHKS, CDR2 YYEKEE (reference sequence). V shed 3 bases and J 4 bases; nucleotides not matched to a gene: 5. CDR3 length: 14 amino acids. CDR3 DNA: TGTGCCAGCAGCTGGGACAGGATGGGCACTGAAGCTTTCTTT. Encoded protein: CASSWDRMGTEAFF.

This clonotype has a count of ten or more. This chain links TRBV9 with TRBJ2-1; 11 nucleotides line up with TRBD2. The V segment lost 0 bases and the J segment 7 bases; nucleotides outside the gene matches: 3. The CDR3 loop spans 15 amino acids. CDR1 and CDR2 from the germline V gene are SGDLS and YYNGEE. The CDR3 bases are TGTGCCAGCAGCGTAGAACTAGCGGGAGAAAATGAGCAGTTCTTC. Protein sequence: CASSVELAGENEQFF.

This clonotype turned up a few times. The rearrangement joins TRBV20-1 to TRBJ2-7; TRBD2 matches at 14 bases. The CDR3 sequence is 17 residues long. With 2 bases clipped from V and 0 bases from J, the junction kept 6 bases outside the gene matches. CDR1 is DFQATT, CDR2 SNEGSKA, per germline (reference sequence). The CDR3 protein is CSARQTSGRALSYEQYF. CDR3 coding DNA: TGCAGTGCTAGACAGACTAGCGGGAGGGCCCTCTCCTACGAGCAGTACTTC.

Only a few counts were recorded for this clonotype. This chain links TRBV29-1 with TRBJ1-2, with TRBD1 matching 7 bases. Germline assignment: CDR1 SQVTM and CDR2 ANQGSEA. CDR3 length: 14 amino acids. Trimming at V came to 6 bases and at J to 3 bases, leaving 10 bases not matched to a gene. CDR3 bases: TGCAGCGTGTTACTCCGGGACAGTCACTATGGCTACACCTTC. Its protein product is CSVLLRDSHYGYTF.

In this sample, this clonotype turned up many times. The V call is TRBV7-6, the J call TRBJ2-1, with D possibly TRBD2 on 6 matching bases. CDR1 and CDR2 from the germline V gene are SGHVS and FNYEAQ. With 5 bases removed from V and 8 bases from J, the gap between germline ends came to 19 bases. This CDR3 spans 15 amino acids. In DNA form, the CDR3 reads TGTGCCAGCAGCCGAGAACTAGCTCCCCTGGATGAGCAGTTCTTC. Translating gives CASSRELAPLDEQFF.

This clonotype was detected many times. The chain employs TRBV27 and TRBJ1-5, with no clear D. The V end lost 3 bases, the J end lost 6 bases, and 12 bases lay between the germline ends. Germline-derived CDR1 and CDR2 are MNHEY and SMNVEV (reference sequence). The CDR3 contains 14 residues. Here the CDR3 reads CASSFSLSGQPQHF. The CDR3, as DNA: TGTGCCAGCAGTTTCAGTCTTAGCGGTCAGCCCCAGCATTTT.

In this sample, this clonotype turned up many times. The CDR3 DNA is TGTGCCAGCAGTGTCGGATACGGTGAGCAGTTCTTC. Amino acid sequence: CASSVGYGEQFF. The rearrangement joins TRBV7-9 to TRBJ2-1, with D unresolved. The V and J ends lost 6 bases and 9 bases respectively, with 12 bases between them. There are 12 residues in the CDR3. Germline V CDR1 and CDR2: SEHNR, FQNEAQ (reference sequence).